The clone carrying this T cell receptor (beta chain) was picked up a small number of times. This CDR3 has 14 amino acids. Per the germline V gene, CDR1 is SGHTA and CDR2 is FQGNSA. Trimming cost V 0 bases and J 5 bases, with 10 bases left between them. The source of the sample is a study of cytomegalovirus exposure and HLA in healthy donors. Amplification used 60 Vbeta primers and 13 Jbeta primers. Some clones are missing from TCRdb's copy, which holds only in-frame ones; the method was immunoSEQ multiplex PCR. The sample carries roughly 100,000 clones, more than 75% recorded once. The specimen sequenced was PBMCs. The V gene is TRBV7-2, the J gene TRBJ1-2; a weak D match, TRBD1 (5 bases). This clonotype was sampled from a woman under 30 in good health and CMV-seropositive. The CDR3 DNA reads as TGTGCCAGCAGCTTAGCGGCGGGGGATTATGGCTACACCTTC. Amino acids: CASSLAAGDYGYTF. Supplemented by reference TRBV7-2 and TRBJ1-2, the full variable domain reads GAGVSQSPSNKVTEKGKDVELRCDPISGHTALYWYRQSLGQGLEFLIYFQGNSAPDKSGLPSDRFSAERTGGSVSTLTIQRTQQEDSAVYLCASSLAAGDYGYTFGSGTRLTVV.